This is a list of T cell receptor beta chains from one sample in a study of T cell repertoires in cytomegalovirus infection. Their antigens are not known. TCRdb analysed the reads with MiXCR anew, one entry per CDR3 protein. Here the sample spans approximately 470,000 distinct CDR3 sequences, about 42% being singletons. Sequences were derived from cultured PBMCs, sampled from culture after CMV antigen stimulation. The receptors stem from a human donor in good health (CMV status not recorded). Some clones in this sample may be carry-over from other donors' samples. The CDR3 runs from the conserved cysteine through the conserved F or W. Fields, in order: V gene, J gene, clone size, D gene, CDR3 DNA, CDR3 protein. The D gene is left open where the match is weak. Only some rows state a clone size, as once, few, many or a class for expanded clones.

V gene: TRBV6-6; J gene: TRBJ2-3; clone size: .; D gene: .; CDR3 DNA: TGTGCCAGCAGTTACCGGGGGAGCGGCGTGCGGGATACGCAGTATTTT; CDR3 protein: CASSYRGSGVRDTQYF
V gene: TRBV4-1; J gene: TRBJ1-1; clone size: few; D gene: .; CDR3 DNA: TGCGCCAGCAGCCAAGTACCCCGAAGGGGCGGGGGAGAAGCTTTCTTT; CDR3 protein: CASSQVPRRGGGEAFF
V gene: TRBV6-1; J gene: TRBJ2-5; clone size: .; D gene: .; CDR3 DNA: TGTGCCAGCAGCGCGGGACAGAGGACAGAGACCCAGTACTTC; CDR3 protein: CASSAGQRTETQYF
V gene: TRBV12-3/TRBV12-4; J gene: TRBJ2-5; clone size: .; D gene: TRBD2; CDR3 DNA: TGTGCCAGCAGCTTTGGGGGGGTAGAGACCCAGTACTTC; CDR3 protein: CASSFGGVETQYF
V gene: TRBV2; J gene: TRBJ2-7; clone size: .; D gene: .; CDR3 DNA: TGTGCCAGCAACCTGTTGGGTGAGCAGTACTTC; CDR3 protein: CASNLLGEQYF
V gene: TRBV7-2; J gene: TRBJ2-6; clone size: many; D gene: TRBD2; CDR3 DNA: TGTGCCAGCAGCTTAGTTGGGGGGGCTGGGGCCAACGTCCTGACTTTC; CDR3 protein: CASSLVGGAGANVLTF
V gene: TRBV7-2; J gene: TRBJ2-7; clone size: .; D gene: .; CDR3 DNA: TGTGCCAGCAGCCGATATTATTACGAGCAGTACTTC; CDR3 protein: CASSRYYYEQYF
V gene: TRBV7-2; J gene: TRBJ2-5; clone size: .; D gene: TRBD2; CDR3 DNA: TGTGCCAGCAGCTTTAGCGGGTACAGCGCAGGGGAGACCCAGTACTTC; CDR3 protein: CASSFSGYSAGETQYF
V gene: TRBV7-2; J gene: TRBJ2-2; clone size: .; D gene: .; CDR3 DNA: TGTGCCAGCAGATTTGGTGGGCTGGCAAAAACCGGGGAGCTGTTTTTT; CDR3 protein: CASRFGGLAKTGELFF
V gene: TRBV6-6; J gene: TRBJ2-7; clone size: few; D gene: TRBD2; CDR3 DNA: TGTGCCAGTTCTCGGGGGGTGAGCTCCTACGAGCAGTACTTC; CDR3 protein: CASSRGVSSYEQYF
V gene: TRBV11-2; J gene: TRBJ2-4; clone size: few; D gene: .; CDR3 DNA: TGTGCCAGCAGCTTTGCCTATACAAGCGTTCTAGCCAAAAACATTCAGTACTTC; CDR3 protein: CASSFAYTSVLAKNIQYF
V gene: TRBV7-9; J gene: TRBJ1-1; clone size: .; D gene: .; CDR3 DNA: TGTGCCAGCGGGCCCACGGGGGGCACTGAAGCTTTCTTT; CDR3 protein: CASGPTGGTEAFF
V gene: TRBV7-8; J gene: TRBJ2-1; clone size: .; D gene: .; CDR3 DNA: TGTGCCAGCAGCCTAGCTGGGACGGATCGCTCCTACAATGAGCAGTTCTTC; CDR3 protein: CASSLAGTDRSYNEQFF
V gene: TRBV5-1; J gene: TRBJ2-4; clone size: .; D gene: .; CDR3 DNA: TGCGCCAGCAGCCCCGGGACCGGCGTGGGCATTCAGTACTTC; CDR3 protein: CASSPGTGVGIQYF
V gene: TRBV7-2; J gene: TRBJ1-1; clone size: few; D gene: .; CDR3 DNA: TGTGCCAGCAGTTCGGAGGTAACCACTGAAGCTTTCTTT; CDR3 protein: CASSSEVTTEAFF
V gene: TRBV10-3; J gene: TRBJ1-5; clone size: .; D gene: .; CDR3 DNA: TGTGCCGCGGCCGGAGTCCTGGGGAATCAGCCCCAGCATTTT; CDR3 protein: CAAAGVLGNQPQHF
V gene: TRBV6-6; J gene: TRBJ2-3; clone size: .; D gene: .; CDR3 DNA: TGTGCCAGCAGTCGGGGTGGGCGTCCAGATACGCAGTATTTT; CDR3 protein: CASSRGGRPDTQYF
V gene: TRBV5-4; J gene: TRBJ1-6; clone size: .; D gene: .; CDR3 DNA: TGTGCCAGCAGCCGGGGGGGGGGACGATCCTATAATTCACCCCTCCACTTT; CDR3 protein: CASSRGGGRSYNSPLHF
V gene: TRBV7-9; J gene: TRBJ2-1; clone size: .; D gene: .; CDR3 DNA: TGTGCCAGCAGCAGGCCCCGGACCGAAAGGGATGAGCAGTTCTTC; CDR3 protein: CASSRPRTERDEQFF
V gene: TRBV12-3/TRBV12-4; J gene: TRBJ2-7; clone size: few; D gene: .; CDR3 DNA: TGTGCCAGCAGCCCTTCCGCCTTTTCCGAGCAGTACTTC; CDR3 protein: CASSPSAFSEQYF
V gene: TRBV7-9; J gene: TRBJ2-1; clone size: many; D gene: TRBD2; CDR3 DNA: TGTGCCAGCAGCTTAAGTCTAGCGGGAAGCTACAATGAGCAGTTCTTC; CDR3 protein: CASSLSLAGSYNEQFF
V gene: TRBV20-1; J gene: TRBJ2-3; clone size: .; D gene: .; CDR3 DNA: TGCAGTGCCCGGGGAACTCAGGGTCCAGATACGCAGTATTTT; CDR3 protein: CSARGTQGPDTQYF
V gene: TRBV4-1; J gene: TRBJ2-3; clone size: few; D gene: TRBD2; CDR3 DNA: TGCGCCAGCAGCCCCACGGTCCAGCGGGGGACCACAGATACGCAGTATTTT; CDR3 protein: CASSPTVQRGTTDTQYF
V gene: TRBV10-3; J gene: TRBJ2-3; clone size: once; D gene: .; CDR3 DNA: TGTGCCATGGGGGTCACAGATACGCAGTATTTT; CDR3 protein: CAMGVTDTQYF
V gene: TRBV14; J gene: TRBJ2-3; clone size: .; D gene: .; CDR3 DNA: TGTGCCAGCAGCCAACTGTCCAGTGGGGGCCCGGAAGATACGCAGTATTTT; CDR3 protein: CASSQLSSGGPEDTQYF
V gene: TRBV23-1; J gene: TRBJ2-1; clone size: .; D gene: TRBD1; CDR3 DNA: TGCGCCAGCAGTCCCCCTCGACAGGGGGCCGACTACAATGAGCAGTTCTTC; CDR3 protein: CASSPPRQGADYNEQFF
V gene: TRBV20-1; J gene: TRBJ2-3; clone size: .; D gene: .; CDR3 DNA: TGCAGTGCTAGAGACTTTGGGGGGGCAACAGATACGCAGTATTTT; CDR3 protein: CSARDFGGATDTQYF
V gene: TRBV12-3/TRBV12-4; J gene: TRBJ1-6; clone size: .; D gene: .; CDR3 DNA: TGTGCCAGCAGTTTTAAGGGAAGTTTGAATTCACCCCTCCACTTT; CDR3 protein: CASSFKGSLNSPLHF
V gene: TRBV7-8; J gene: TRBJ2-3; clone size: few; D gene: TRBD1; CDR3 DNA: TGTGCCAGCAGCTTAGGGGCTAGGGGGCCTGATACGCAGTATTTT; CDR3 protein: CASSLGARGPDTQYF
V gene: TRBV12-3/TRBV12-4; J gene: TRBJ1-5; clone size: few; D gene: .; CDR3 DNA: TGTGCCAGCGGGGTCCTCGGGTCCAATCAGCCCCAGCATTTT; CDR3 protein: CASGVLGSNQPQHF
V gene: TRBV11-2; J gene: TRBJ1-2; clone size: once; D gene: .; CDR3 DNA: TGTGCCAGCAGCTTATTTGGGAGCTATGGCTACACCTTC; CDR3 protein: CASSLFGSYGYTF